One and the same sample provided the 12 T cell receptor beta chains below, sequenced in a study of cytomegalovirus exposure and HLA in healthy donors. The PCR employed 60 Vbeta primers together with 13 Jbeta primers. The method was immunoSEQ multiplex PCR; TCRdb's version includes in-frame clones alone and lacks a portion of them. The sample includes 150,000 or so clones, roughly 81% of them seen just once. Sequenced material: PBMCs. The source of these receptors is a young woman in good health and CMV-seropositive.

The V gene is TRBV7-2, the J gene TRBJ2-3; 7 positions agree with TRBD1. The length of the CDR3 is 16 residues. Germline V CDR1 and CDR2: SGHTA, FQGNSA. The trim removed 1 base at V and 2 bases at J, leaving 6 bases unmatched. The CDR3, as DNA: TGTGCCAGCAGCTTAGGAGGGGGCCGGTCCACAGATACGCAGTATTTT. Its translation: CASSLGGGRSTDTQYF.

The rearrangement uses TRBV2 and TRBJ2-5, with D tentatively TRBD2 (6 bases). Germline loops: CDR1 SNHLY, CDR2 FYNNEI. CDR3 length: 14 residues. The ends were cut back, 7 bases at V and 4 bases at J, with 16 bases in the middle. The DNA of the CDR3 is TGTGCCAGCACGGCGGTGACTAGTTTAGAGACCCAGTACTTC. Translated: CASTAVTSLETQYF. Filled out from reference TRBV2 and TRBJ2-5, the complete variable domain reads EPEVTQTPSHQVTQMGQEVILRCVPISNHLYFYWYRQILGQKVEFLVSFYNNEISEKSEIFDDQFSVERPDGSNFTLKIRSTKLEDSAMYFCASTAVTSLETQYFGPGTRLLVL.

The V and J genes are TRBV9 and TRBJ1-2, with D unresolved. The V gene lost 0 bases and the J gene lost 6 bases, with 9 bases spanning the gap. The germline V gene has CDR1 SGDLS and CDR2 YYNGEE. The CDR3 runs 13 residues. Here the CDR3 reads CASSVGGFDGYTF. The CDR3 DNA follows: TGTGCCAGCAGCGTAGGAGGTTTCGATGGCTACACCTTC.

The CDR3: CASSSQAGPSYNSPLHF. CDR3 coding DNA: TGCGCCAGCAGCTCCCAAGCAGGGCCCTCCTATAATTCACCCCTCCACTTT. This chain links TRBV5-1 with TRBJ1-6, with D possibly TRBD1 on 5 matching bases. Germline CDR1 and CDR2: SGHRS and YFSETQ. CDR3 length: 17 residues. V was trimmed by 3 bases and J by 0 bases, leaving 13 bases between them.

The V call is TRBV25-1, the J call TRBJ1-4; the match to TRBD1 covers 11 bases. This CDR3 has 15 residues. CDR1 is MGHDK, CDR2 SYGVNS, per germline. Trimming at V came to 4 bases and at J to 6 bases, leaving 4 bases not matched to a gene. Written as DNA, the CDR3 is TGTGCCAGCAGTGGCCGGACAGGGGGCGATGAAAAACTGTTTTTT. It codes for CASSGRTGGDEKLFF.

This clone was counted a single time. V and J are TRBV25-1 and TRBJ2-7; 10 nucleotides agree with TRBD1. CDR1 is MGHDK, CDR2 SYGVNS, per germline. V was clipped by 5 bases and J by 4 bases; unmatched bases: 5. The CDR3 loop spans 14 amino acids. In nucleotides, the CDR3 is TGTGCCAGCAGTCGGGACAGGGGCATGTACGAGCAGTACTTC. Translated, it gives CASSRDRGMYEQYF.

The gene calls are TRBV29-1 and TRBJ1-1; D is possibly TRBD1 (5 bases). V was cut by 4 bases and J by 7 bases, with 13 bases left in between. This CDR3 is built from 12 residues. CDR1 and CDR2 (germline): SQVTM, ANQGSEA. DNA for the CDR3: TGCAGCGTTGCTTGGGGGGGGAATGAAGCTTTCTTT. Translation: CSVAWGGNEAFF.

The chain employs TRBV27 and TRBJ1-1; TRBD1 matches 7 bases. Germline CDR1 MNHEY, CDR2 SMNVEV (reference sequence). This CDR3 contains 17 residues. With V trimmed by 2 bases and J by 7 bases, 16 bases remained unmatched. The CDR3 protein is CASSLRSRGLPGLEAFF. The CDR3 bases are TGTGCCAGCAGTTTACGGAGCAGGGGGTTGCCGGGGCTTGAAGCTTTCTTT.

V is TRBV7-9 and J is TRBJ1-1; TRBD1 is a possible D gene (5 bases). Germline V CDR1 and CDR2: SEHNR, FQNEAQ (reference sequence). Between the trimmed V and J ends, which lost 1 base and 0 bases, there was a span of 6 bases. There are 14 residues in the CDR3. The CDR3 DNA is TGTGCCAGCAGCTTAGGGGGGGTGAACACTGAAGCTTTCTTT. This encodes CASSLGGVNTEAFF. The full variable domain, completed using reference TRBV7-9 and TRBJ1-1, is DTGVSQNPRHKITKRGQNVTFRCDPISEHNRLYWYRQTLGQGPEFLTYFQNEAQLEKSRLLSDRFSAERPKGSFSTLEIQRTEQGDSAMYLCASSLGGVNTEAFFGQGTRLTVV.

Here the CDR3 DNA reads TGTGCCAGCAGTGAAGACCAGGGTTTTTATGGCTACACCTTC. It encodes CASSEDQGFYGYTF. The J gene is TRBJ1-2, the V gene TRBV6-1, with D maybe TRBD1 (5 bases). V lost 1 base and J 5 bases, leaving 11 bases between the germline ends. The CDR3 is 14 amino acids. Germline loops: CDR1 MNHNS, CDR2 SASEGT.

This clone was recorded a few times. The J gene is TRBJ2-1, the V gene TRBV29-1, with TRBD2 matching over 8 bases. There are 12 residues in the CDR3. Germline lookup yields CDR1 SQVTM and CDR2 ANQGSEA. V shed 6 bases and J 10 bases; nucleotides not matched to a gene: 8. The CDR3 DNA is TGCAGCGTCCCCGGCGGGAGGCCCGAGCAGTTCTTC. Protein product: CSVPGGRPEQFF.

J is TRBJ1-2 and V is TRBV6-6; possibly TRBD1 for D (6 bases). Trimming pared 6 bases from V and 6 bases from J, leaving 20 bases between. The CDR3 contains 15 residues. The germline CDR1 and CDR2 sequences are MNHNY and SVGAGI (reference sequence). The CDR3, as DNA: TGTGCCAGCAGACGACCTCAGGGGCTATGGAATGGCTACACCTTC. Encoded protein: CASRRPQGLWNGYTF.